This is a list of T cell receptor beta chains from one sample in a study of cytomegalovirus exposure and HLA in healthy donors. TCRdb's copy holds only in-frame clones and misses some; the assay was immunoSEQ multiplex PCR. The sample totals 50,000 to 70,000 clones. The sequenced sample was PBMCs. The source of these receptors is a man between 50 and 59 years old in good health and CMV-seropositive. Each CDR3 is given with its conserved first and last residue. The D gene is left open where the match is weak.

DNA: TGTGCCAGCAGTAGCCGGGACAGCTCCTACGAGCAGTACTTC
CDR3: CASSSRDSSYEQYF
D: TRBD1
J: TRBJ2-7
length: 14
V: TRBV6-6

DNA: TGTGCCAGCGGGGGACAGGCCAATCAGCCCCAGCATTTT
CDR3: CASGGQANQPQHF
D: TRBD1
J: TRBJ1-5
length: 13
V: TRBV28

DNA: TGTGCCAGCAGTTTATGGGTCGGGCAGCCCCAGCATTTT
CDR3: CASSLWVGQPQHF
D: NA
J: TRBJ1-5
length: 13
V: TRBV27

DNA: TGTGCCAGCAGCGGACAGGGGAGGGATGAGCAGTTCTTC
CDR3: CASSGQGRDEQFF
D: TRBD1
J: TRBJ2-1
length: 13
V: TRBV7-2

DNA: TGTGCCAGCAGTGACGGACTAGCGGGGGGGAATGAGCAGTTCTTC
CDR3: CASSDGLAGGNEQFF
D: TRBD2
J: TRBJ2-1
length: 15
V: TRBV6-4

DNA: TGTGCCAGCAGCCAAGATTTAGGGGCAGGAGCAACTAATGAAAAACTGTTTTTT
CDR3: CASSQDLGAGATNEKLFF
D: NA
J: TRBJ1-4
length: 18
V: TRBV4-2

DNA: TGTGCCAGCAGTCGGGACAGGGGGGTAGATACGCAGTATTTT
CDR3: CASSRDRGVDTQYF
D: TRBD1
J: TRBJ2-3
length: 14
V: TRBV6-1

DNA: TGTGCCAGCAGCTTAGTAGCGGGGAACACCTACGAGCAGTACTTC
CDR3: CASSLVAGNTYEQYF
D: TRBD2
J: TRBJ2-7
length: 15
V: TRBV7-2

DNA: TGCGCCAGCACTCAACTAGGCGGGTTCGGCTACACCTTC
CDR3: CASTQLGGFGYTF
D: NA
J: TRBJ1-2
length: 13
V: TRBV5-1

DNA: TGTGCCTCACAGGGGTTAGATAAGCAGTATTTT
CDR3: CASQGLDKQYF
D: TRBD1
J: TRBJ2-3
length: 11
V: TRBV30

DNA: TGTGCCAGCAGTCACCCAGTTGACAGGGGGCTTATCGGGGCCAACGTCCTGACTTTC
CDR3: CASSHPVDRGLIGANVLTF
D: TRBD1
J: TRBJ2-6
length: 19
V: TRBV28